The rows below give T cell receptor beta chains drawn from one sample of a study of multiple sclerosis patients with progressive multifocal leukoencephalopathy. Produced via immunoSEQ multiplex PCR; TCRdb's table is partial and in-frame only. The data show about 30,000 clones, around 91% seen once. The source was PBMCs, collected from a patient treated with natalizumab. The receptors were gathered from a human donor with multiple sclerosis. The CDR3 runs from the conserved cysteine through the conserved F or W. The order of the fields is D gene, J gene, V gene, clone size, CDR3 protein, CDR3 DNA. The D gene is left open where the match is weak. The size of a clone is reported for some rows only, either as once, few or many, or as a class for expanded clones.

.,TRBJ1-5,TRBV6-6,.,CASSYQGQFNQPQHF,TGTGCCAGCAGTTACCAGGGACAATTCAATCAGCCCCAGCATTTT
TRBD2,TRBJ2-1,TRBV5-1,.,CASSLDGRGYNEQFF,TGCGCCAGCAGCTTGGACGGGCGGGGGTACAATGAGCAGTTCTTC
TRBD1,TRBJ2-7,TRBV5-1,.,CASSLAPGGVNEQYF,TGCGCCAGCAGCTTGGCCCCAGGGGGCGTGAACGAGCAGTACTTC
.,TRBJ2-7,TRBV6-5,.,CASSYSSGTKKYEQYF,TGTGCCAGCAGTTACTCGTCCGGGACAAAGAAGTACGAGCAGTACTTC
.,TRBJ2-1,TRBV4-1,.,CASSQESPEDEQFF,TGCGCCAGCAGCCAAGAATCCCCAGAGGATGAGCAGTTCTTC
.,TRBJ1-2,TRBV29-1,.,CSVTYQGNYGYTF,TGCAGCGTTACTTACCAGGGAAACTATGGCTACACCTTC
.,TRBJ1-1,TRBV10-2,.,CATTSQPGGSTEAFF,TGCGCCACCACCTCCCAGCCAGGAGGGAGCACTGAAGCTTTCTTT
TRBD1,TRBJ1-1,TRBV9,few,CASSVNRGLGGTEAFF,TGTGCCAGCAGCGTCAACAGGGGGCTCGGGGGCACTGAAGCTTTCTTT
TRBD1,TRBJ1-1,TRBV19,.,CASSIAGIGQANTEAFF,TGTGCCAGTAGTATAGCGGGTATAGGACAGGCGAACACTGAAGCTTTCTTT
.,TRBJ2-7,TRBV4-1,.,CASSQTLRDNSYEQYF,TGCGCCAGCAGCCAAACCTTAAGGGACAACTCCTACGAGCAGTACTTC
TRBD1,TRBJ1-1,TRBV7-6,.,CASSSGQTNTEAFF,TGTGCCAGCAGCTCGGGACAGACGAACACTGAAGCTTTCTTT
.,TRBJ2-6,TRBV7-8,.,CASSLSRSSGANVLTF,TGTGCCAGCAGCTTAAGCCGGAGCTCTGGGGCCAACGTCCTGACTTTC
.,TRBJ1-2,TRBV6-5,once,CASSDYGYTF,TGTGCCAGCAGTGACTATGGCTACACCTTC
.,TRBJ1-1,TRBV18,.,CASSADGRASGARGTGAFF,TGTGCCAGCTCAGCAGATGGCCGGGCCAGCGGGGCCCGGGGTACTGGAGCTTTCTTT
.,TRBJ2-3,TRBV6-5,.,CASSYDGGGQDTQYF,TGTGCCAGCAGCTACGATGGGGGGGGCCAAGATACGCAGTATTTT
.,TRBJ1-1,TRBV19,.,CASSGAGPGTEAFF,TGTGCCAGTAGTGGGGCAGGGCCGGGAACTGAAGCTTTCTTT
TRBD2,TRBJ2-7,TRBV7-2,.,CASSLTSGGYEQYF,TGTGCCAGCAGCTTGACTAGCGGTGGATACGAGCAGTACTTC
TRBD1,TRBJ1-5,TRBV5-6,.,CASSNPGQRQHF,TGTGCCAGCAGCAACCCGGGACAGCGCCAGCATTTT
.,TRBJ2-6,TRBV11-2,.,CASTGYGFGANVLTF,TGTGCCAGCACAGGTTATGGATTTGGGGCCAACGTCCTGACTTTC
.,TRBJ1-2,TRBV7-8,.,CASSLFEGGYTF,TGTGCCAGCAGCTTATTCGAGGGCGGCTACACCTTC
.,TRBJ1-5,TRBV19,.,CASSMVGGNQPQHF,TGTGCCAGTAGTATGGTAGGGGGCAATCAGCCCCAGCATTTT
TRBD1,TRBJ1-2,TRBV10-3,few,CAISEQGDYGYTF,TGTGCCATCAGTGAGCAGGGGGACTATGGCTACACCTTC
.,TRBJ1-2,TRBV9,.,CASSVSENYGYTF,TGTGCCAGCAGCGTATCAGAAAACTATGGCTACACCTTC
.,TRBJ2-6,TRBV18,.,CASSPQGNSGANVLTF,TGTGCCAGCTCACCACAGGGGAATTCTGGGGCCAACGTCCTGACTTTC
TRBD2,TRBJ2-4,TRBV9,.,CASSVVGGGLNIQYF,TGTGCCAGCAGCGTCGTGGGCGGGGGGCTTAACATTCAGTACTTC
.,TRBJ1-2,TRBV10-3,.,CAISDSGQLGGYTF,TGTGCCATCAGTGACTCCGGACAGCTAGGTGGCTACACCTTC
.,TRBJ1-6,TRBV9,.,CASSPAGGGGSPLHF,TGTGCCAGCAGCCCTGCCGGGGGCGGTGGTTCACCCCTCCACTTT
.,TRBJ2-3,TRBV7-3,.,CASSPGLDTQYF,TGTGCCAGCAGCCCTGGGCTGGATACGCAGTATTTT
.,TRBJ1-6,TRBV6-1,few,CASSIQGINNSPLHF,TGTGCCAGCAGCATCCAGGGGATCAATAATTCACCCCTCCACTTT
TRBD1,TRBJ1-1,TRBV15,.,CATSRWGRGLGYTEAFF,TGTGCCACCAGCAGATGGGGCAGGGGGCTCGGGTACACTGAAGCTTTCTTT
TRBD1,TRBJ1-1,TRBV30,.,CAWDREGRTEAFF,TGTGCCTGGGACAGGGAAGGTCGGACTGAAGCTTTCTTT
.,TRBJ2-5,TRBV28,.,CASSFDGPQETQYF,TGTGCCAGCAGTTTTGATGGCCCCCAAGAGACCCAGTACTTC
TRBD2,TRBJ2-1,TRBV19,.,CASSITLAGGRANEQFF,TGTGCCAGTAGTATAACCCTAGCGGGGGGGCGGGCCAATGAGCAGTTCTTC
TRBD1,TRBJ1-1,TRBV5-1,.,CASRKGQGLGMNTEAFF,TGCGCCAGCAGGAAAGGACAGGGTTTGGGAATGAACACTGAAGCTTTCTTT
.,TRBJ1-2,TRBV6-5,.,CASSYSSVYGYTF,TGTGCCAGCAGTTACTCGAGTGTGTATGGCTACACCTTC
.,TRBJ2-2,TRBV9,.,CASSVGRANTGELFF,TGTGCCAGCAGCGTAGGTAGGGCGAACACCGGGGAGCTGTTTTTT
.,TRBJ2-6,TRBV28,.,CASRNPGANVLTF,TGTGCCAGCAGAAATCCTGGGGCCAACGTCCTGACTTTC
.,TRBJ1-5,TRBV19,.,CASSILSGRSNQPQHF,TGTGCCAGTAGTATATTGTCAGGGAGATCTAATCAGCCCCAGCATTTT
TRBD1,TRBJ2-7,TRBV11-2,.,CASSLTQGALYEQYF,TGTGCCAGCAGCTTAACACAGGGGGCCCTCTACGAGCAGTACTTC
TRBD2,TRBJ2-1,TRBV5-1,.,CASSLTSGGPNEQFF,TGCGCCAGCAGCTTGACTAGCGGGGGCCCCAATGAGCAGTTCTTC
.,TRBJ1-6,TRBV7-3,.,CASSLGRGTNSPLHF,TGTGCCAGCAGCTTAGGTAGAGGGACTAATTCACCCCTCCACTTT
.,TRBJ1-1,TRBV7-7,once,CASSQDQNTEAFF,TGTGCTAGCAGCCAGGATCAGAACACTGAAGCTTTCTTT
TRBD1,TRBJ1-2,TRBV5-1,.,CASRTGTGNGYTF,TGCGCCAGCAGAACCGGGACAGGGAATGGCTACACCTTC
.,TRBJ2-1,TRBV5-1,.,CASSLPRTPNEQFF,TGCGCCAGCAGCTTGCCTAGGACCCCCAATGAGCAGTTCTTC
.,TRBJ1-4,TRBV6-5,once,CASTQGGTNEKLFF,TGTGCCAGCACTCAGGGAGGGACTAATGAAAAACTGTTTTTT
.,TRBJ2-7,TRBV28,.,CASSLGIAYEQYF,TGTGCCAGCAGTCTAGGGATAGCCTACGAGCAGTACTTC
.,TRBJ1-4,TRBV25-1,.,CASSVHREAEKLFF,TGTGCCAGCAGTGTTCACAGGGAGGCTGAAAAACTGTTTTTT
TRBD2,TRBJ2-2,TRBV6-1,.,CASTSGGELFF,TGTGCCAGCACTAGCGGCGGGGAGCTGTTTTTT
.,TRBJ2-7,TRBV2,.,CASRDRPYEQYF,TGTGCCAGCAGGGATCGTCCCTACGAGCAGTACTTC
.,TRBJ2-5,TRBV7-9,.,CASSLISFHPQETQYF,TGTGCCAGCAGCTTGATCAGTTTCCATCCGCAAGAGACCCAGTACTTC